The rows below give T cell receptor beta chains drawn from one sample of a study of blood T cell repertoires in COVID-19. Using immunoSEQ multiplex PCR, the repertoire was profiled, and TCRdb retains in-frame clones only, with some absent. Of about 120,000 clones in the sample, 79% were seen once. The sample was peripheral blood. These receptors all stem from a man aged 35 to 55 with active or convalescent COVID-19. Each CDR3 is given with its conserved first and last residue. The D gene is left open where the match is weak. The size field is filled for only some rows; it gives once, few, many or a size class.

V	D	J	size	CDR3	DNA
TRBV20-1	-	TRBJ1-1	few	CSARGQVEAFF	TGCAGTGCTAGAGGGCAGGTAGAAGCTTTCTTT
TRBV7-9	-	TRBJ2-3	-	CASSLPPGLSDTQYF	TGTGCCAGCAGCTTACCCCCTGGACTTTCAGATACGCAGTATTTT
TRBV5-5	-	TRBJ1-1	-	CASSLQTDLNTEAFF	TGTGCCAGCAGCTTACAGACAGACTTGAACACTGAAGCTTTCTTT
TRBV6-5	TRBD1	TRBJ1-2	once	CASSRPDRGGYTF	TGTGCCAGCAGCCGCCCGGACAGGGGCGGCTACACCTTC
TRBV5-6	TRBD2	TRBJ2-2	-	CASSGLAGTPYTVGGELFF	TGTGCCAGCAGCGGACTAGCGGGAACTCCCTATACGGTGGGCGGGGAGCTGTTTTTT
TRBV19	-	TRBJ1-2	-	CASSQGTYGYTF	TGTGCCAGTAGTCAGGGGACCTATGGCTACACCTTC
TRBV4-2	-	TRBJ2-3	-	CASSQDSADTQYF	TGTGCCAGCAGCCAAGATAGCGCAGATACGCAGTATTTT
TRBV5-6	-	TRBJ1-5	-	CASSLEWAGGNQPQHF	TGTGCCAGCAGCTTGGAGTGGGCAGGGGGCAATCAGCCCCAGCATTTT
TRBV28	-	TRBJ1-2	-	CASSRGRRGTGLVYTF	TGTGCCAGCAGTCGGGGCCGTCGCGGGACGGGTTTAGTCTACACCTTC
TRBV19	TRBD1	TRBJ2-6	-	CASSIPRGLGANVLTF	TGTGCCAGTAGTATCCCTAGGGGGCTCGGGGCCAACGTCCTGACTTTC
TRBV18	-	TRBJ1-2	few	CASSHRQAQYGYTF	TGTGCCAGCTCACATCGACAGGCCCAATATGGCTACACCTTC
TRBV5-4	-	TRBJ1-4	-	CASSLGERGEKLFF	TGTGCCAGCAGCTTGGGGGAACGGGGTGAAAAACTGTTTTTT
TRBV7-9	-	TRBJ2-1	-	CASSPRAQGSEQFF	TGTGCCAGCAGCCCTAGAGCGCAGGGAAGTGAGCAGTTCTTC
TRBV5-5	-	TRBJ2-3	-	CASSSELPPRTQYF	TGTGCCAGCAGCTCTGAGCTCCCGCCTCGTACGCAGTATTTT
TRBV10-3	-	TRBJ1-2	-	CAISPGLGYTF	TGTGCCATCAGCCCAGGGTTGGGCTACACCTTC
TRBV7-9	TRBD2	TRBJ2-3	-	CASNRWTSGGTDTQYF	TGTGCCAGCAACCGCTGGACTAGCGGGGGAACAGATACGCAGTATTTT
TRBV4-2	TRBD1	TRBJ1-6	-	CASSQGTGSSYNSPLHF	TGTGCCAGCAGCCAAGGGACAGGGAGCTCCTATAATTCACCCCTCCACTTT
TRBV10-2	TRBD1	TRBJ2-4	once	CASSEDRANIQYF	TGCGCCAGCAGTGAGGACAGGGCGAACATTCAGTACTTC
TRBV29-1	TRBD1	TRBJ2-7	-	CSVEGDRASYEQYF	TGCAGCGTTGAAGGGGACAGGGCCTCCTACGAGCAGTACTTC
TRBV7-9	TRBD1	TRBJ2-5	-	CATATSGTGGGETQYF	TGTGCCACCGCAACGTCCGGGACAGGGGGAGGAGAGACCCAGTACTTC
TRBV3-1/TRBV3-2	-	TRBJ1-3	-	CASSQQGTGNTIYF	TGTGCCAGCAGCCAACAGGGAACTGGAAACACCATATATTTT
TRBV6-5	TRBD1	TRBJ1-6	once	CASSSRGPYNSPLHF	TGTGCCAGCAGTTCCAGGGGGCCCTATAATTCACCCCTCCACTTT
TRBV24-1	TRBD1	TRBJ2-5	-	CATSEPGQKETQYF	TGTGCCACCAGTGAGCCGGGACAGAAAGAGACCCAGTACTTC
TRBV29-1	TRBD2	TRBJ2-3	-	CSETVRGDGTDTQYF	TGCAGCGAAACAGTTCGGGGGGACGGCACAGATACGCAGTATTTT
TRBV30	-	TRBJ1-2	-	CARSTGQNNYGYTF	TGTGCTCGCTCAACCGGACAGAATAACTATGGCTACACCTTC
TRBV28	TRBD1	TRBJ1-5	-	CASSLEDRAGVKAQHF	TGTGCCAGCAGTTTAGAGGACAGGGCGGGGGTTAAGGCCCAGCATTTT
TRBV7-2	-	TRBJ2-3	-	CASSRTPAGFPEDTQYF	TGTGCCAGCAGCCGTACCCCTGCGGGTTTCCCGGAAGATACGCAGTATTTT
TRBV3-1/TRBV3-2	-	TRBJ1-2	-	CASSVQGYGYTF	TGTGCCAGCAGCGTTCAGGGGTATGGCTACACCTTC
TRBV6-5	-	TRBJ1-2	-	CASSPLSVAVYGYTF	TGTGCCAGCAGCCCCTTGAGTGTAGCCGTCTATGGCTACACCTTC
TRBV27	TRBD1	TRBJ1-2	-	CASSLSGTVITYGYTF	TGTGCCAGCAGTTTATCAGGGACAGTGATTACCTATGGCTACACCTTC
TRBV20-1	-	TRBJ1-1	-	CSASRSGAGTEAFF	TGCAGTGCTAGTCGTTCAGGGGCAGGCACTGAAGCTTTCTTT
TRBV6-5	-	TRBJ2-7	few	CASSYSRAYEQYF	TGTGCCAGCAGTTACTCCCGGGCCTACGAGCAGTACTTC
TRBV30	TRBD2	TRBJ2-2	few	CASLGLAGTGELFF	TGTGCCTCCCTCGGACTAGCTGGCACCGGGGAGCTGTTTTTT
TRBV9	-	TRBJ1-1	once	CASSVGGGSTEAFF	TGTGCCAGCAGCGTAGGGGGCGGGAGCACTGAAGCTTTCTTT
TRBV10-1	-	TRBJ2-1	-	CARSLRNEQFF	TGCGCCAGGTCCCTAAGAAATGAGCAGTTCTTC
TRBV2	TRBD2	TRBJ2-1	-	CASSDSPAGASYNEQFF	TGTGCCAGCAGTGACTCACCGGCGGGAGCCTCCTACAATGAGCAGTTCTTC
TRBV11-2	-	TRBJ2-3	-	CASRRTTDTQYF	TGTGCCAGCCGGAGGACCACAGATACGCAGTATTTT
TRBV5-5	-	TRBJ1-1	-	CASRHLGTEAFF	TGTGCCAGCAGACATCTAGGCACTGAAGCTTTCTTT
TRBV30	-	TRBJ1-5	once	CAWSASTDQPQHF	TGTGCCTGGAGTGCCTCGACAGATCAGCCCCAGCATTTT
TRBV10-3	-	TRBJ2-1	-	CAISEVEEQFF	TGTGCCATCAGTGAAGTTGAGGAGCAGTTCTTC
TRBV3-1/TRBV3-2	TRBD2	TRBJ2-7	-	CASSQGGSGIYEQYF	TGTGCCAGCAGCCAAGGCGGTAGCGGGATCTACGAGCAGTACTTC
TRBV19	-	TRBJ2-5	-	CASSIERDKETQYF	TGTGCCAGTAGTATAGAGCGGGATAAAGAGACCCAGTACTTC
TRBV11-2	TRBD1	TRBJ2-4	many	CASSLEFGTGSSKNIQYF	TGTGCCAGCAGCTTAGAGTTCGGGACAGGGAGTTCCAAAAACATTCAGTACTTC
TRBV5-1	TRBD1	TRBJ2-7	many	CASSSSQGAYEQYF	TGCGCCAGCAGCTCCTCCCAGGGGGCCTACGAGCAGTACTTC
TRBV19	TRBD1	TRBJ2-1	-	CASKPGQGRYEQFF	TGTGCCAGTAAGCCGGGACAGGGACGGTATGAGCAGTTCTTC
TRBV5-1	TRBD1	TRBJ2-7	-	CASNPMTGESSYEQYF	TGCGCCAGCAATCCTATGACAGGGGAGTCCTCCTACGAGCAGTACTTC
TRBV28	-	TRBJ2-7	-	CASTPDTLSSYEQYF	TGTGCCAGCACCCCGGACACTTTGAGCTCCTACGAGCAGTACTTC
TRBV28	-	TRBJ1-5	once	CASGEGHQPQHF	TGTGCCAGCGGTGAGGGCCATCAGCCCCAGCATTTT
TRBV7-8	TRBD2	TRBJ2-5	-	CASSLGGLAGRTQYF	TGTGCCAGCAGCTTAGGGGGACTAGCGGGGAGGACCCAGTACTTC
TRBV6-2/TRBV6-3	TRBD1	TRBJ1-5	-	CASSYLPGQGHQPQHF	TGTGCCAGCAGTTACTTACCGGGACAGGGCCATCAGCCCCAGCATTTT
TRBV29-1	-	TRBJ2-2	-	CSVEDTYTGELFF	TGCAGCGTTGAGGACACCTACACCGGGGAGCTGTTTTTT
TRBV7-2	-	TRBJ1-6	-	CASSAQGGNSPLHF	TGTGCCAGCAGCGCACAGGGAGGGAATTCACCCCTCCACTTT
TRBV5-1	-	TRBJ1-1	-	CASSSQGSTEAFF	TGCGCCAGCAGCTCCCAGGGATCCACTGAAGCTTTCTTT
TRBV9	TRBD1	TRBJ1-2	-	CASSSTGTGALGGYGYTF	TGTGCCAGCAGCTCTACCGGGACAGGGGCACTTGGTGGTTATGGCTACACCTTC